The sequence of this T cell receptor (beta chain) was determined in a study of blood T cells in healthy people across ages. The V gene's germline CDR1 is MNHEY and CDR2 SVGAGI. The CDR3 sequence is 13 residues long. The V gene lost 7 bases and the J gene lost 5 bases, with 14 bases spanning the gap. A second PCR of 7 to 11 cycles used a sample-barcoded 5' primer and a J-beta primer mix. TCRdb fed the 5' RACE reads into MiXCR, producing one record per CDR3 protein. The table records roughly 930,000 distinct CDR3 sequences, 45% to 50% of them present only once. V and J are TRBV6-5 and TRBJ1-1; D is unresolved. The receptor comes from a man aged 25 to 40 in good health. The sample taken for sequencing was blood. This chain's CDR3 is CASTSSSRTEAFF. In DNA, the CDR3 is TGTGCCAGCACCTCGTCGTCCCGAACTGAAGCTTTCTTT.